These T cell receptor beta chains were read from a single sample in a study of response to subunit inactivated influenza vaccine. TCRdb reanalysed the RT-PCR reads using MiXCR and keeps one entry per CDR3 protein. The sample consists of more than 450,000 distinct CDR3 sequences, 10% to 15% of them appearing once. The sample was PBMCs from blood, taken on the day of vaccination. The receptor set was obtained from a man between 50 and 59 years old who received an inactivated influenza vaccine. The CDR3 runs from the conserved cysteine through the conserved F or W. Rows give clone size only sometimes, using once, few, many, or a class for an expanded clone.

clone_size,v_call,j_call,cdr3_aa
few,TRBV20-1,TRBJ2-2,CSASSAATGELFF
few,TRBV11-2,TRBJ1-2,CASSLARGQYGYTF
many,TRBV3-1,TRBJ1-2,CASSQDHGGQVYNYGYTF
once,TRBV28,TRBJ2-5,CASTPLGVWETQYF
few,TRBV4-2,TRBJ2-1,CASSHGGGGGNEQFF
many,TRBV12-3/TRBV12-4,TRBJ2-2,CASRTTGSGGELFF
-,TRBV7-9,TRBJ2-7,CASSHNTGLEALEQYF
-,TRBV14,TRBJ2-3,CASSQARTDTQYF
many,TRBV29-1,TRBJ2-7,CSVSKPGQGLSYEQYF
-,TRBV10-3,TRBJ2-1,CAISGQGARVDSYNEQFF
-,TRBV7-9,TRBJ2-1,CASSFRTGGYNEQFF
many,TRBV27,TRBJ1-5,CASKGDSNQPQHF
few,TRBV4-1,TRBJ1-1,CASSQQLNTEAFF
many,TRBV28,TRBJ1-3,CASSPPGEDGNTIYF
-,TRBV4-3,TRBJ2-1,CASSQPGLAGVYEQFF
-,TRBV6-1,TRBJ2-7,CASSRGASGSGTGYEQYF
few,TRBV5-1,TRBJ2-2,CASKRLAENTGELFF
-,TRBV5-1,TRBJ2-5,CASSEGHQETQYF
few,TRBV7-8,TRBJ2-5,CASSLDPSGGRQETQYF
-,TRBV2,TRBJ2-1,CASDTEPGLADNEQFF
many,TRBV12-3/TRBV12-4,TRBJ1-1,CASRIIRVNTEAFF
few,TRBV7-2,TRBJ2-3,CASRELTDTQYF